A single sample gave rise to the 6 T cell receptor beta chains below, sequenced in a study of T cell repertoires in cytomegalovirus infection (dated by TCRdb to between 2019 and 2020). No antigens are known for them. The treatment or condition label for this specimen denotes: in vitro stimulation with specific CMV peptide epitopes to enrich CMV-specific T cells. Sequenced using an Illumina HiSeq 1500. TCRdb cleaned the public reads at Q25 with fastp, built clones with MiXCR and kept in-frame beta chains. Each CDR3 protein gets just one entry, which takes the most common genes and DNA from the rows behind it. The sample has hundreds of thousands of distinct CDR3 sequences on record, 29% of them singletons. Around 20% of the sample is in the top ten clones. Sequenced material: cultured PBMCs, taken from culture after CMV antigen stimulation. Receptors were obtained from a human donor in good health (CMV status not recorded). Some clones in this sample may be carry-over from other donors' samples.

The rearrangement joins TRBV11-2 to TRBJ2-3; 7 bases agree with TRBD1. The CDR3 has 19 residues. CDR1 is SGHAT and CDR2 is FQNNGV in the germline V gene. V dropped 4 bases and J dropped 4; count of bases not matched to a gene: 20. The CDR3 loop is CASSSFYGATGRLADTQYF. The CDR3 bases are TGTGCCAGCAGCTCCTTTTATGGGGCGACAGGGCGCCTTGCAGATACGCAGTATTTT.

V and J are TRBV20-1 and TRBJ2-2, with D perhaps given as TRBD1 or TRBD2 (5 bases each). Germline V CDR1 and CDR2: DFQATT, SNEGSKA (reference sequence). The CDR3 runs to 13 residues. The germline V and J ends were trimmed by 3 bases and 7 bases, with 12 bases remaining between them. The CDR3 is CSARTGPRGELFF. The CDR3 DNA reads TGCAGTGCTAGGACGGGGCCTCGCGGGGAGCTGTTTTTT.

In its sample, this clonotype was seen a few times. The chain uses TRBV29-1 and TRBJ1-1, with D tentatively TRBD1 (5 bases). Germline loops: CDR1 SQVTM, CDR2 ANQGSEA. The CDR3 covers 15 residues. Trimming left V 7 bases short and J 0 bases short, with 18 bases between. For the CDR3, the DNA is TGCAGCGCCTGCGGGCAGGGATGGATGAACACTGAAGCTTTCTTT. Translation: CSACGQGWMNTEAFF.

V and J are TRBV30 and TRBJ2-1; D remains ambiguous. CDR1 GTSNPN and CDR2 SVGIG come from the germline V gene (reference sequence). The CDR3 consists of 13 residues. Trimming cost V 3 bases and J 0 bases, with 6 bases left between them. Here the CDR3 reads CAWSGSSYNEQFF. CDR3 nucleotide sequence: TGTGCCTGGAGCGGAAGCTCCTACAATGAGCAGTTCTTC.

The V gene is TRBV3-1, the J gene TRBJ2-7; D unresolved. Germline V gene lookup returns CDR1 LGHDT and CDR2 YNNKEL (reference sequence). Trimming took 1 base from V and 3 from J, leaving 13 bases between them. The length of the CDR3 is 15 residues. CDR3 nucleotide sequence: TGTGCCAGCAGCCAAGTAAGTGGTTCCCTCTACGAGCAGTACTTC. Translation: CASSQVSGSLYEQYF.

V gene TRBV6-1 combines with J gene TRBJ1-4; no firm D call. CDR1 MNHNS and CDR2 SASEGT come from the germline V gene. The CDR3 has 15 amino acids. The V end lost 1 base, the J end lost 3 bases, and 9 bases lay between the germline ends. CDR3 region: CASSEENIANEKLFF. The CDR3 DNA sequence: TGTGCCAGCAGTGAAGAGAACATAGCTAATGAAAAACTGTTTTTT.